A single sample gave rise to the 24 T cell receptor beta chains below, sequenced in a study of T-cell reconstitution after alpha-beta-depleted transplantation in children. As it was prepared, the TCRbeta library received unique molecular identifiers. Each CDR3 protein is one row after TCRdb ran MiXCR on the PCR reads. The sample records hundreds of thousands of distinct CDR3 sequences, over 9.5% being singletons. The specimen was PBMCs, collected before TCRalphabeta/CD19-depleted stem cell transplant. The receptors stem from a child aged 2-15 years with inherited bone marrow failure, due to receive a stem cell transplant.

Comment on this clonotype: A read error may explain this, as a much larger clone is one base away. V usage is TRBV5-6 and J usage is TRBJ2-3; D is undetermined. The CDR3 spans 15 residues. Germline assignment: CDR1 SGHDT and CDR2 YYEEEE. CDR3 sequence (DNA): TGTGTCAGCAGCTTGAACTCTGAATGGTCAGATACGCAGTATTTT. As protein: CVSSLNSEWSDTQYF.

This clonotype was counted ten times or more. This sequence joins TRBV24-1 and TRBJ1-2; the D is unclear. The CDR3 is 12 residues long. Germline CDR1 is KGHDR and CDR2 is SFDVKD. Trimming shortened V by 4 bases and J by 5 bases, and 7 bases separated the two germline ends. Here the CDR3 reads CATSDWTYGYTF. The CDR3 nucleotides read TGTGCCACCAGTGACTGGACTTATGGCTACACCTTC.

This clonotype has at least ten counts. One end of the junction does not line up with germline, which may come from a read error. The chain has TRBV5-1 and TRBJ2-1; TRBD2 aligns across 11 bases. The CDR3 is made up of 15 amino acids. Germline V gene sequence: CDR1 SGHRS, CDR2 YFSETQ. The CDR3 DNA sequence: TGCGCCAGCAGTTTGGGACTAGCGGAAGACAATGAGCAGTTCTTC. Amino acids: CASSLGLAEDNEQFF.

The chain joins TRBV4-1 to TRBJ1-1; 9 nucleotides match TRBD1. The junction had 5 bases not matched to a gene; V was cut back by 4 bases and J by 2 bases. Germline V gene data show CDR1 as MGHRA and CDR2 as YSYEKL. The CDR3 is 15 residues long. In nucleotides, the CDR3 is TGCGCCAGCAGCCGTCAACAGGGGGCAAACACTGAAGCTTTCTTT. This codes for CASSRQQGANTEAFF.

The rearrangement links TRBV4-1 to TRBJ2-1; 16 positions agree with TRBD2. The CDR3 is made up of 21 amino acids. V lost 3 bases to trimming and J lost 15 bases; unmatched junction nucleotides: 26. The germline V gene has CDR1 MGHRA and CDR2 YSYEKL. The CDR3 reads CASSQGLAGGPGLKIPQWWFF. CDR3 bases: TGCGCCAGCAGCCAGGGACTAGCGGGAGGGCCTGGACTGAAGATACCACAATGGTGGTTCTTC.

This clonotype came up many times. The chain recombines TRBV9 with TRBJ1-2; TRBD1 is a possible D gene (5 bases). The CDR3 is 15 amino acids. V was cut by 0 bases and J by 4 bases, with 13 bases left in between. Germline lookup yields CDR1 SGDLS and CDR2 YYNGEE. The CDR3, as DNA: TGTGCCAGCAGCGTAGCGGGGGGGATCGGCTATGGCTACACCTTC. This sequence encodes CASSVAGGIGYGYTF.

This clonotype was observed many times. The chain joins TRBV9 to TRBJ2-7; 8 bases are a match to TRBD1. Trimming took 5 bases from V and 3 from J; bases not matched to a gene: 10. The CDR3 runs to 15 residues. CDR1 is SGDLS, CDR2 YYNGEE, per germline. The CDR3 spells CASSIGGTGGYEQYF. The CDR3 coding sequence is TGTGCCAGCAGTATAGGCGGGACAGGAGGCTACGAGCAGTACTTC.

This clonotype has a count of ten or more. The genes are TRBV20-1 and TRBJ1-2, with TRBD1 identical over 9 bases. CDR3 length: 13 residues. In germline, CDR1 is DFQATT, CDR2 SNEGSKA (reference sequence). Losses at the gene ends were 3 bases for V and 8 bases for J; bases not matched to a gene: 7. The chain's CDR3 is CSAREQGAPGYTF. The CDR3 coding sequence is TGCAGTGCTAGGGAACAGGGGGCGCCCGGCTACACCTTC.

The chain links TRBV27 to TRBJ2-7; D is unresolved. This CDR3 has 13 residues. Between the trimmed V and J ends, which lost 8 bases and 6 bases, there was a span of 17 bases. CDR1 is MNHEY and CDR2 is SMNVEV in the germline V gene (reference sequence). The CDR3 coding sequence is TGTGCCAGCGGCAATCAGATCGTGGGCGAGCAGTACTTC. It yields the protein CASGNQIVGEQYF.

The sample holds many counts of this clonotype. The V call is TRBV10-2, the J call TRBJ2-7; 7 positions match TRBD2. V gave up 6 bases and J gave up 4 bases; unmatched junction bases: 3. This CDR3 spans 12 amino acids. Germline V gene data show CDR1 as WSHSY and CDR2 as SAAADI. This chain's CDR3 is CASSSGVYEQYF. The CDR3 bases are TGCGCCAGCAGCAGCGGGGTTTACGAGCAGTACTTC.

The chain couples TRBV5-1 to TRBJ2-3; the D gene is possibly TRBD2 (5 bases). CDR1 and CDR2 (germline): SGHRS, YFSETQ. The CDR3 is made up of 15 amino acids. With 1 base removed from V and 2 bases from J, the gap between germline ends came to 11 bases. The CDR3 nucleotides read TGCGCCAGCAGCTTGTCGCGGGCAATCACAGATACGCAGTATTTT. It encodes CASSLSRAITDTQYF.

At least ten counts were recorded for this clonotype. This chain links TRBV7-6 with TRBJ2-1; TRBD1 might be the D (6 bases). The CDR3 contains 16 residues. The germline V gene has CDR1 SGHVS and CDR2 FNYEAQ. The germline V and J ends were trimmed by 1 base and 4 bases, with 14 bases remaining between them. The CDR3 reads CASSLEGHREYNEQFF. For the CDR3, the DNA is TGTGCCAGCAGCTTAGAAGGGCACAGGGAATACAATGAGCAGTTCTTC.

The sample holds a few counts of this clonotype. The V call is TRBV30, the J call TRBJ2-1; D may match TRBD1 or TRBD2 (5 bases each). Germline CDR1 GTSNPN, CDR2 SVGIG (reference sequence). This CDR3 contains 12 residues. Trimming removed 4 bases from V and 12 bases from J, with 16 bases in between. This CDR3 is CAWNGETGRQFF. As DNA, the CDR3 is TGTGCCTGGAACGGGGAAACGGGACGGCAGTTCTTC.

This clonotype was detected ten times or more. The CDR3 reads CASSFQQTEYEQYF. The CDR3 DNA follows: TGTGCCAGCAGCTTCCAACAGACAGAATACGAGCAGTACTTC. The chain couples TRBV7-2 to TRBJ2-7, with a weak D call TRBD1 (5 bases). Trimming cost V 3 bases and J 4 bases, with 13 bases left between them. In germline, CDR1 is SGHTA, CDR2 FQGNSA. There are 14 residues in the CDR3.

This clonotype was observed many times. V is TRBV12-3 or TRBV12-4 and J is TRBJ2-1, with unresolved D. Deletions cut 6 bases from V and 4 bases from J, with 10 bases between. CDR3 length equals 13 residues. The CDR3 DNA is TGTGCCAGCAGCCTCGTTGAGTACAATGAGCAGTTCTTC. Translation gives CASSLVEYNEQFF.

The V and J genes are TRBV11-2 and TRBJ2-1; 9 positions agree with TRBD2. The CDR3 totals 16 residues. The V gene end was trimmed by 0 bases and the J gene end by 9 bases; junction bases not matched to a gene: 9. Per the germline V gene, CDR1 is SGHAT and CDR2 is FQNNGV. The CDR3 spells CASSLDRAGGPGEQFF. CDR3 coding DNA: TGTGCCAGCAGCTTAGATAGAGCGGGAGGCCCCGGTGAGCAGTTCTTC.

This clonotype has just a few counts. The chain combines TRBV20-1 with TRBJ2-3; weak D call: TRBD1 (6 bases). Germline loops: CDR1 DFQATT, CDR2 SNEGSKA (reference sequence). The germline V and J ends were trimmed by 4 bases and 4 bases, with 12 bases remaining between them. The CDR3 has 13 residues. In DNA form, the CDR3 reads TGCAGTGCTATTAGGGGGATCCCAGATACGCAGTATTTT. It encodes CSAIRGIPDTQYF.

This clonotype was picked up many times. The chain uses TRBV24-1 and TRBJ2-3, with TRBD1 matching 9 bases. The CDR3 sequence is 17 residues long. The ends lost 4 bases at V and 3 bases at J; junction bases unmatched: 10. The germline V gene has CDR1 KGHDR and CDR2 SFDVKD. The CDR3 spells CATSEPIQGASTDTQYF. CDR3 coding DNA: TGTGCCACCAGTGAGCCCATACAGGGGGCTTCGACAGATACGCAGTATTTT.

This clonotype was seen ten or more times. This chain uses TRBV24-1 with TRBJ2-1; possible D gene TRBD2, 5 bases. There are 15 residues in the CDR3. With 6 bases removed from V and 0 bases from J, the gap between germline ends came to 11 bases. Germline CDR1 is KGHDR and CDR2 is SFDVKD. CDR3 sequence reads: CATSSPGSSYNEQFF. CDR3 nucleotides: TGTGCCACCAGTAGTCCGGGGAGCTCCTACAATGAGCAGTTCTTC.

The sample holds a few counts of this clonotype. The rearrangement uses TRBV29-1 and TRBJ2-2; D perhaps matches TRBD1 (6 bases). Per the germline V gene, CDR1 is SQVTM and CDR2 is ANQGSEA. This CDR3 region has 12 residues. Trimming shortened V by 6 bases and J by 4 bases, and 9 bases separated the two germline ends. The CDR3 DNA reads TGCAGCGTGGACAGCTCCACCGGGGAGCTGTTTTTT. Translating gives CSVDSSTGELFF.

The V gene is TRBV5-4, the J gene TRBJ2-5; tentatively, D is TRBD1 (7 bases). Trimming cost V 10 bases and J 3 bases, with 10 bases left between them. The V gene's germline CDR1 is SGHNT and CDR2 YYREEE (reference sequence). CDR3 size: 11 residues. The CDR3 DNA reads TGTGCCTTCAGGGGGGAAGAGACCCAGTACTTC. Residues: CAFRGEETQYF.

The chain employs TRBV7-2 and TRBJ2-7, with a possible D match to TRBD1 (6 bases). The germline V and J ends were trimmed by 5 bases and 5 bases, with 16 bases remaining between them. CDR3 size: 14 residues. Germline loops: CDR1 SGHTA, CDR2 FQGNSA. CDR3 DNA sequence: TGTGCCAGCAGCCTCGTCGGGACACCCCACGAGCAGTACTTC. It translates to CASSLVGTPHEQYF. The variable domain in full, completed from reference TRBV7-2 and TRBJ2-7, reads GAGVSQSPSNKVTEKGKDVELRCDPISGHTALYWYRQSLGQGLEFLIYFQGNSAPDKSGLPSDRFSAERTGGSVSTLTIQRTQQEDSAVYLCASSLVGTPHEQYFGPGTRLTVT.

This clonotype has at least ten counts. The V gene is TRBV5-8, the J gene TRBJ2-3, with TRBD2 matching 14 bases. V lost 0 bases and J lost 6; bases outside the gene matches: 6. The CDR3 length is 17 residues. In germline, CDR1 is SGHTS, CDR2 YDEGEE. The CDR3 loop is CASSLEGTSGSWDTQYF. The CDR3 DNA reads TGTGCCAGCAGCTTGGAAGGGACTAGCGGGAGTTGGGATACGCAGTATTTT. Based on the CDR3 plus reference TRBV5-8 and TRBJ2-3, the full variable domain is EAGVTQSPTHLIKTRGQQATLRCSPISGHTSVYWYQQALGLGLQFLLWYDEGEERNRGNFPPRFSGRQFPNYSSELNVNALELEDSALYLCASSLEGTSGSWDTQYFGPGTRLTVL.

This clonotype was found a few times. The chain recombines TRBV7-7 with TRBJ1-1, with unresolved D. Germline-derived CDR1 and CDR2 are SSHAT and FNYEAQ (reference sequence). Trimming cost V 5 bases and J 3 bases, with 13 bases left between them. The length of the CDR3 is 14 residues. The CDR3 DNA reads TGTGCCAGCAGCCCGCCGGGTTCTTACACTGAAGCTTTCTTT. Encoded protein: CASSPPGSYTEAFF.